The TCR beta chain under discussion was sequenced for a study of blood T cell repertoires in COVID-19. Background on the study: Material from acute and convalescent COVID-19 was sourced from the United States, Italy and Spain. PBMCs, B-cell-depleted T cells, or T cells provided the cDNA or gDNA that made up the material.

Original processing notes: Nucleated cell counts were estimated from reference gene primer amplification. Profiling relied on immunoSEQ multiplex PCR, and the TCRdb table lists in-frame clones only, not all of them. Clonal size and the V and J genes are those of that table, whereas D and trimming came from the DNA. Of over 60,000 clones listed, around 90% are singletons. This clone has more than one count but fewer than ten. The length of the CDR3 is 13 residues. The germline gives CDR1 GTSNPN, CDR2 SVGIG (reference sequence). Trimming took off 0 bases at V and 8 bases at J, with 13 bases between the two ends.

The material sequenced was peripheral blood. This sequence was found in a man in his forties or fifties with acute or convalescent COVID-19. The chain uses TRBV30 and TRBJ1-2; D not certain. The DNA of the CDR3 is TGTGCCTGGAGTGTACAAGGCCCTAGGGGCTACACCTTC. As protein: CAWSVQGPRGYTF.